The T cell receptor beta chain described here comes from a study of blood T cell repertoires in COVID-19. Some clones are missing from TCRdb's copy, which holds only in-frame ones; the method was immunoSEQ multiplex PCR. The sample yields roughly 110,000 clones, roughly four fifths seen once. CDR3 size: 13 residues. Unmatched junction bases numbered 7, after V lost 10 bases and J lost 4 bases. Looked up from germline, CDR1 is MRHNA and CDR2 is SNTAGT. The TCR sequence derives from an elderly man with COVID-19, enrolled during active disease. The chain employs TRBV6-4 and TRBJ1-5; 7 bases line up with TRBD1. The specimen sequenced was peripheral blood. CDR3 protein: CATPGQKNQPQHF. CDR3 in DNA: TGTGCCACACCGGGACAGAAAAATCAGCCCCAGCATTTT.